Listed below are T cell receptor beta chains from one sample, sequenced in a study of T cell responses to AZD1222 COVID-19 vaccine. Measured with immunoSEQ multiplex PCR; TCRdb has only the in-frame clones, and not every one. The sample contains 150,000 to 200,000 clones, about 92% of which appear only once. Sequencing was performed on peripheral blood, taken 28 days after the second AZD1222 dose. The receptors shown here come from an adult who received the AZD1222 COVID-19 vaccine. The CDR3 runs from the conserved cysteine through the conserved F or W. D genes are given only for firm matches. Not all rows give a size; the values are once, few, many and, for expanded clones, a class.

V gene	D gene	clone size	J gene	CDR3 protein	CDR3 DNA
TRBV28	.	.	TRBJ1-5	CASSLGQPQHF	TGTGCCAGCAGTTTGGGTCAGCCCCAGCATTTT
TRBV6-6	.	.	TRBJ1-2	CASSRANLGQYGYTF	TGTGCCAGCAGCCGAGCCAACCTTGGACAGTATGGCTACACCTTC
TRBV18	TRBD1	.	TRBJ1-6	CASSRDRGLNSPLHF	TGTGCCAGCTCAAGGGACAGGGGGTTAAATTCACCCCTCCACTTT
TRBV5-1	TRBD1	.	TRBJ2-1	CASSSRTGGNNEQFF	TGCGCCAGCAGCTCACGGACAGGGGGTAACAATGAGCAGTTCTTC
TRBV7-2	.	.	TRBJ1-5	CASSFPGSNQPQHF	TGTGCCAGCAGCTTTCCAGGGAGCAATCAGCCCCAGCATTTT
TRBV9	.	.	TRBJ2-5	CASSPAVDGRLETQYF	TGTGCCAGCAGCCCGGCCGTGGACGGGCGGTTGGAGACCCAGTACTTC
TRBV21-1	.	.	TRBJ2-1	CASSIGEAGGLWDEQFF	TGTGCCAGCAGCATCGGAGAAGCGGGAGGGCTGTGGGATGAGCAGTTCTTC
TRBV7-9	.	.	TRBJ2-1	CASSLSEYNEQFF	TGTGCCAGCAGCTTAAGCGAGTACAATGAGCAGTTCTTC
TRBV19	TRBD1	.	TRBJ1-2	CASNHRTGVYGYTF	TGTGCCAGTAACCACCGGACAGGGGTCTATGGCTACACCTTC
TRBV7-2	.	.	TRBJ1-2	CASSSGQPPYGYTF	TGTGCCAGCAGCTCCGGACAACCCCCTTATGGCTACACCTTC
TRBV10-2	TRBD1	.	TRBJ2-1	CASQQGGNEQFF	TGCGCCAGCCAACAGGGGGGCAATGAGCAGTTCTTC
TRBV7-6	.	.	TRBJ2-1	CASSLDSYSYNEQFF	TGTGCCAGCAGCTTAGACTCCTATAGTTACAATGAGCAGTTCTTC
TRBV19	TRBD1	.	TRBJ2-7	CASSVDRVSGSYEQYF	TGTGCCAGTAGTGTAGACAGGGTATCCGGTTCCTACGAGCAGTACTTC
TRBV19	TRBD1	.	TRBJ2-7	CASSDRDPPYEQYF	TGTGCCAGTAGTGACAGGGACCCCCCCTACGAGCAGTACTTC
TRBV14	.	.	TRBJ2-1	CASSLTYNEQFF	TGTGCCAGCAGCCTGACCTACAATGAGCAGTTCTTC
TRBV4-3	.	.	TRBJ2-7	CASSQVTADEQYF	TGCGCCAGCAGCCAAGTGACAGCGGACGAGCAGTACTTC
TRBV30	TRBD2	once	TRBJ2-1	CAWSLPAGGWFF	TGTGCCTGGAGTTTACCAGCGGGAGGGTGGTTCTTC
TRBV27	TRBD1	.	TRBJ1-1	CASSLRQGMNTEAFF	TGTGCCAGCAGTCTCCGACAGGGCATGAACACTGAAGCTTTCTTT
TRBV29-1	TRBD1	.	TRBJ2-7	CSVRGQGGYEQYF	TGCAGCGTCCGAGGACAGGGTGGGTACGAGCAGTACTTC
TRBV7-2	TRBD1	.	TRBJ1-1	CASSLGQGGGTEAFF	TGTGCCAGCAGCTTAGGACAGGGCGGGGGCACTGAAGCTTTCTTT
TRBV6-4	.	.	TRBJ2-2	CASSDAVPGELFF	TGTGCCAGCAGTGACGCGGTGCCCGGGGAGCTGTTTTTT
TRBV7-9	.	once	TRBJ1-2	CASSSVTDYGYTF	TGTGCCAGCAGCTCCGTGACAGACTATGGCTACACCTTC
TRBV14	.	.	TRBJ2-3	CASSQDRWRGPTDTQYF	TGTGCCAGCAGCCAAGATCGGTGGCGGGGGCCAACAGATACGCAGTATTTT
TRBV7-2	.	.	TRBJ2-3	CASSLALGSGTDTQYF	TGTGCCAGCAGCTTAGCGCTAGGTAGCGGCACAGATACGCAGTATTTT
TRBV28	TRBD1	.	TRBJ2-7	CASSLPDRDDEQYF	TGTGCCAGCAGTTTACCGGACAGGGATGATGAGCAGTACTTC
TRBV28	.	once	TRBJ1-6	CASSFLSYNSPLHF	TGTGCCAGCAGTTTCCTCTCCTATAATTCACCCCTCCACTTT
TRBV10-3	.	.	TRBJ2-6	CAISDPGSSGANVLTF	TGTGCCATCAGTGACCCAGGGTCCTCTGGGGCCAACGTCCTGACTTTC
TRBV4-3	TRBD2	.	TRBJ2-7	CASSQATTSGRSYEQYF	TGCGCCAGCAGCCAAGCAACGACTAGCGGGAGATCTTACGAGCAGTACTTC
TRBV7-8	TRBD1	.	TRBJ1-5	CASSLAHRGQPQHF	TGTGCCAGCAGCTTAGCGCACAGGGGCCAGCCCCAGCATTTT
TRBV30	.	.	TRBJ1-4	CAWSAGGSPTNEKLFF	TGTGCCTGGAGTGCCGGGGGGTCTCCAACTAATGAAAAACTGTTTTTT
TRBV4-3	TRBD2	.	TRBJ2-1	CASSQVVAGVGNEQFF	TGCGCCAGCAGCCAAGTGGTAGCGGGAGTAGGAAATGAGCAGTTCTTC
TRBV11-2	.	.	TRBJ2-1	CASSLDWVGGKNEQFF	TGTGCCAGCAGCTTAGATTGGGTAGGGGGGAAAAATGAGCAGTTCTTC
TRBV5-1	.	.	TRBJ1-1	CASSPGSPAMDTEAFF	TGCGCCAGCAGCCCTGGGTCGCCGGCGATGGACACTGAAGCTTTCTTT
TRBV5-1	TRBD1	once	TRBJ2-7	CASRKSGQGPEQYF	TGCGCCAGCAGAAAGTCGGGACAGGGACCCGAGCAGTACTTC
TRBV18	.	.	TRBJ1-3	CASSRTATGNTIYF	TGTGCCAGCTCACGAACAGCTACCGGAAACACCATATATTTT
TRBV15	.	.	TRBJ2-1	CATGQGGSYEQFF	TGTGCCACCGGGCAGGGGGGCAGTTATGAGCAGTTCTTC
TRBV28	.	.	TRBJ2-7	CASSPPPGQYYEQYF	TGTGCCAGCAGTCCCCCTCCGGGGCAATACTACGAGCAGTACTTC
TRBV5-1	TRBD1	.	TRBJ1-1	CASSPYTTRQGATEAFF	TGCGCCAGCAGCCCATACACTACCCGACAGGGGGCGACTGAAGCTTTCTTT
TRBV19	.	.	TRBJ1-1	CASSPPDRRDTEAFF	TGTGCCAGTAGTCCCCCAGACAGGCGGGACACTGAAGCTTTCTTT
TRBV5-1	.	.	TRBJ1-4	CASSEAARTNEKLFF	TGCGCCAGCAGCGAAGCGGCGAGGACGAATGAAAAACTGTTTTTT
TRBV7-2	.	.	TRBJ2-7	CASSLGTNEQYF	TGTGCCAGCAGCTTAGGGACGAACGAGCAGTACTTC
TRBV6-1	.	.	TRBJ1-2	CASSEALGGYGYTF	TGTGCCAGCAGTGAAGCGCTGGGCGGCTATGGCTACACCTTC